The 8 T cell receptor beta chains listed next were all sequenced from one sample in a study of T cell responses to AZD1222 COVID-19 vaccine. Method: immunoSEQ multiplex PCR; TCRdb's copy keeps in-frame clones and lacks some. The profile shows fewer than 150,000 clones, 75% to 90% of them singletons. The sample was peripheral blood, taken 28 days after the second AZD1222 dose. The receptors derive from an adult who received the AZD1222 COVID-19 vaccine.

The V and J genes are TRBV11-1 and TRBJ2-5; 8 nucleotides line up with TRBD2. The germline V gene has CDR1 SGHAT and CDR2 FQDESV (reference sequence). The V segment lost 1 base and the J segment 4 bases; nucleotides outside the gene matches: 5. CDR3 length: 15 residues. CDR3 residues: CASSLGLAGLETQYF. The CDR3 DNA reads as TGTGCCAGCAGCTTAGGCCTAGCGGGTCTAGAGACCCAGTACTTC.

V is TRBV6-4 and J is TRBJ2-5; no reliable D call. This CDR3 comprises 13 residues. V lost 6 bases and J 2 bases, leaving 10 bases between the germline ends. CDR1 and CDR2 (germline): MRHNA, SNTAGT. CDR3 region: CASRFSDQETQYF. For the CDR3, the DNA is TGTGCCAGCAGGTTCAGTGATCAAGAGACCCAGTACTTC.

The V call is TRBV5-1, the J call TRBJ2-7; 9 bases agree with TRBD2. Unmatched junction bases numbered 11, after V lost 0 bases and J lost 4 bases. The germline gives CDR1 SGHRS, CDR2 YFSETQ. The CDR3 has 17 residues. CDR3 sequence: CASSLGVVAGVVYEQYF. The CDR3 DNA follows: TGCGCCAGCAGCTTGGGGGTCGTAGCGGGAGTAGTGTACGAGCAGTACTTC.

The chain combines TRBV5-1 with TRBJ2-5; D is unclear. Trimming removed 2 bases from V and 1 base from J, with 12 bases in between. Germline CDR1 and CDR2: SGHRS and YFSETQ. This CDR3 region has 15 residues. The CDR3 sequence: CASSFPSSAQETQYF. In DNA, the CDR3 is TGCGCCAGCAGCTTTCCATCCTCCGCCCAAGAGACCCAGTACTTC.

The gene calls are TRBV18 and TRBJ1-1; no definite D call. Trimming shortened V by 2 bases and J by 1 base, and 14 bases separated the two germline ends. CDR1 KGHSH and CDR2 LQKENI come from the germline V gene. CDR3 length equals 16 residues. CDR3 bases: TGTGCCAGCTCACCATCGGCCCAGGTCGCGAACACTGAAGCTTTCTTT. Its protein is CASSPSAQVANTEAFF.

Only one count was recorded for this clone. This rearrangement joins TRBV14 to TRBJ1-6, with D perhaps matching TRBD1 (5 bases). Trimming removed 4 bases from V and 9 bases from J, with 13 bases in between. The CDR3 loop spans 14 amino acids. Germline CDR1 and CDR2: SGHDN and FVKESK. CDR3 residues: CASSRPEQGSPLHF. For the CDR3, the DNA is TGTGCCAGCAGCCGACCTGAGCAGGGTTCACCCCTCCACTTT.

This chain connects TRBV5-8 to TRBJ1-6, with no clear D. V lost 2 bases to trimming and J lost 6 bases, with 9 bases between them. CDR1 SGHTS and CDR2 YDEGEE come from the germline V gene. The CDR3 contains 14 residues. Here the CDR3 reads CASSLARPNSPLHF. CDR3 bases: TGTGCCAGCAGCTTAGCTCGGCCTAATTCACCCCTCCACTTT.

The J gene is TRBJ1-5, the V gene TRBV7-8; D remains unclear. The germline V gene has CDR1 SGHVS and CDR2 FQNEAQ. Trimming took 2 bases from V and 4 from J, leaving 15 bases between them. The CDR3 is 16 residues long. CDR3 in amino acids: CASSLTPGSLNQPQHF. DNA for the CDR3: TGTGCCAGCAGCTTAACCCCAGGCAGCTTAAATCAGCCCCAGCATTTT.